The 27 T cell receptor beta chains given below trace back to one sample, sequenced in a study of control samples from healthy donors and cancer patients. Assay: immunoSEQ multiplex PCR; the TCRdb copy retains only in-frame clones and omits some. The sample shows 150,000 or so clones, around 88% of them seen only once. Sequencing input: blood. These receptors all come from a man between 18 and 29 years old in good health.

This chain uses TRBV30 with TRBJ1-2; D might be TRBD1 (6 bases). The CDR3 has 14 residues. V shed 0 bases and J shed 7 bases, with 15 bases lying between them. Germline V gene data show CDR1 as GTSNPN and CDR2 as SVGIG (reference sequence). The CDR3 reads CAWSVRGRGVGYTF. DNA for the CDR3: TGTGCCTGGAGTGTACGGGGCAGGGGTGTTGGCTACACCTTC.

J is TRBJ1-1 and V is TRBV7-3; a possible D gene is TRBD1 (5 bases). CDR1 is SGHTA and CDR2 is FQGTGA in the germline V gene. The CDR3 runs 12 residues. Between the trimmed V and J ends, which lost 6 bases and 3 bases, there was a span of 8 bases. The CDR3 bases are TGTGCCAGCAGACGGGGCGACACTGAAGCTTTCTTT. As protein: CASRRGDTEAFF.

The CDR3 here is CASSPGQTNSPLHF. In DNA, the CDR3 is TGTGCCAGCAGTCCGGGACAAACCAATTCACCCCTCCACTTT. The rearrangement joins TRBV5-4 to TRBJ1-6; the D gene is possibly TRBD1 (6 bases). The ends were cut back, 5 bases at V and 7 bases at J, with 13 bases in the middle. The CDR3 runs to 14 residues. Per germline, CDR1 SGHNT and CDR2 YYREEE (reference sequence).

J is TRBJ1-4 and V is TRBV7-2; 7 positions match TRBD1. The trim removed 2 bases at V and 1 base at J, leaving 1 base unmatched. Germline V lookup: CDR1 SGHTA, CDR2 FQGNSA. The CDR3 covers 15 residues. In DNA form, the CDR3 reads TGTGCCAGCAGCTTATGGACAGGAACTAATGAAAAACTGTTTTTT. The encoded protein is CASSLWTGTNEKLFF.

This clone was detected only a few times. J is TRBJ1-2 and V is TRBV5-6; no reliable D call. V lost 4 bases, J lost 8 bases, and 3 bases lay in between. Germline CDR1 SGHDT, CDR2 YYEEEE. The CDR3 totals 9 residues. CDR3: CASSHGYTF. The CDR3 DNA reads TGTGCCAGCAGCCACGGCTACACCTTC.

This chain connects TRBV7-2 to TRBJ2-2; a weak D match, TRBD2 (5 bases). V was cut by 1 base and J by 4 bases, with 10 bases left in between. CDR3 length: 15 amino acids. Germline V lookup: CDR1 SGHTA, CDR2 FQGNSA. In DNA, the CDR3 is TGTGCCAGCAGCTTAGGGCGCCTAGCCACCGGGGAGCTGTTTTTT. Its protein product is CASSLGRLATGELFF.

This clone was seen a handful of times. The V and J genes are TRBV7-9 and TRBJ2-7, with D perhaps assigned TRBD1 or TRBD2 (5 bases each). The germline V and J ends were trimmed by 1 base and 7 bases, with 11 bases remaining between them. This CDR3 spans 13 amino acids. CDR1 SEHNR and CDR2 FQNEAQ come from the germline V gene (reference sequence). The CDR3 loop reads CASSLVGPGEQYF. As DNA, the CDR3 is TGTGCCAGCAGCTTAGTGGGACCGGGGGAGCAGTACTTC.

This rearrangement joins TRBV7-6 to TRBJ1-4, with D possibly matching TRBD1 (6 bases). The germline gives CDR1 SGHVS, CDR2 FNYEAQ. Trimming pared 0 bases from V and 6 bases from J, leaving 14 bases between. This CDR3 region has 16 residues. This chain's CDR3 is CASSLALGAKYEKLFF. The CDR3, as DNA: TGTGCCAGCAGCTTAGCGCTGGGGGCGAAGTATGAAAAACTGTTTTTT.

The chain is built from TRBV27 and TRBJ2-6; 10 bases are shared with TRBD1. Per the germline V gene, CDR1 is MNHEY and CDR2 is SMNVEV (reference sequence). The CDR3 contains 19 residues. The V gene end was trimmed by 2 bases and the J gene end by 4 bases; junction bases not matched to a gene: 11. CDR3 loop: CASSLGTDRGALGANVLTF. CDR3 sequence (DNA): TGTGCCAGCAGTTTAGGGACGGACAGGGGGGCGTTGGGGGCCAACGTCCTGACTTTC.

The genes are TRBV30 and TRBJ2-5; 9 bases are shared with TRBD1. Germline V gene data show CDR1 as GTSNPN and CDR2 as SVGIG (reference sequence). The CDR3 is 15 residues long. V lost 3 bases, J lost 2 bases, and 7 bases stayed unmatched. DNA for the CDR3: TGTGCCTGGAGCGGCCCCGACAGGGGGCAAGAGACCCAGTACTTC. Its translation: CAWSGPDRGQETQYF.

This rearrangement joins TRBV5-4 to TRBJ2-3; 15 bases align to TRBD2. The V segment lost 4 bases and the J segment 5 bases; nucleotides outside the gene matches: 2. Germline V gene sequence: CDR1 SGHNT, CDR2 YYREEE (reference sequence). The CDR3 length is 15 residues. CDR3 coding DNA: TGTGCCAGCAGCCGGACTAGCGGGGGGGAAGATACGCAGTATTTT. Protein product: CASSRTSGGEDTQYF.

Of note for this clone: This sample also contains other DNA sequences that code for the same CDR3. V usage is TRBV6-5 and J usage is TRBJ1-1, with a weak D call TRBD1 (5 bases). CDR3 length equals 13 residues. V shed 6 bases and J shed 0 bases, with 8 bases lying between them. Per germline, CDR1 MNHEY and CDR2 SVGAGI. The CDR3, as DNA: TGTGCCAGCAGCCTGACAGTGAACACTGAAGCTTTCTTT. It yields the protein CASSLTVNTEAFF.

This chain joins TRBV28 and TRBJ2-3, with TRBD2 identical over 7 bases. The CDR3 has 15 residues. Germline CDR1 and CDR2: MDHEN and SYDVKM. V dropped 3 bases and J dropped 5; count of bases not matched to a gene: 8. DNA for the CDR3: TGTGCCAGCAGTTTTTCAAGTCCTAGCGGAGATACGCAGTATTTT. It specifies CASSFSSPSGDTQYF.

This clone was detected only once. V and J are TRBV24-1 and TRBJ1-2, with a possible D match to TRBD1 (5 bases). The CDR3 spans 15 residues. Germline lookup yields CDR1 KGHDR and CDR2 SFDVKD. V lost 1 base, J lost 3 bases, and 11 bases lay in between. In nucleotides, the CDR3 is TGTGCCACCAGTGATTTCCTGGACACGGACTATGGCTACACCTTC. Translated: CATSDFLDTDYGYTF.

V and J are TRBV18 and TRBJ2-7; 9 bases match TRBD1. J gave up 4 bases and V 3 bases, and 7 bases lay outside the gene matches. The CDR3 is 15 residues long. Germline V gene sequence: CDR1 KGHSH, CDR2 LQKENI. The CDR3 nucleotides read TGTGCCAGCTCACCGAATAGACAGGGGGGGTACGAGCAGTACTTC. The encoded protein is CASSPNRQGGYEQYF.

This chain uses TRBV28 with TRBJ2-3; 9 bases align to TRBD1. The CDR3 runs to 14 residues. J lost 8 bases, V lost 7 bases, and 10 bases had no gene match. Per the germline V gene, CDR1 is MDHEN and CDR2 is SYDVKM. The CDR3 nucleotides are TGTGCCAGCACCGGGACAGGGTTCGGGGGTACGCAGTATTTT. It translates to CASTGTGFGGTQYF.

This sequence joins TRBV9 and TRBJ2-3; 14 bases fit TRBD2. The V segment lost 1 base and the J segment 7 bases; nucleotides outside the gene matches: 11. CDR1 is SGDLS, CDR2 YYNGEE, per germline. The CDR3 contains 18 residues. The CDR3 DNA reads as TGTGCCAGCAGCGTACGTACCGGACTAGCGGGGGGCGGGAATACGCAGTATTTT. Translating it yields CASSVRTGLAGGGNTQYF.

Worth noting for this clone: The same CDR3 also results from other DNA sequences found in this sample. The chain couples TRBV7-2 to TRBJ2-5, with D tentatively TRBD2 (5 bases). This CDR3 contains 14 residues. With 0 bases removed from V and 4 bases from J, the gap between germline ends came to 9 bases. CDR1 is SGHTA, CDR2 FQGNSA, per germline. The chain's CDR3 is CASSLAGRGETQYF. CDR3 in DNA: TGTGCCAGCAGCTTAGCGGGGAGAGGAGAGACCCAGTACTTC.

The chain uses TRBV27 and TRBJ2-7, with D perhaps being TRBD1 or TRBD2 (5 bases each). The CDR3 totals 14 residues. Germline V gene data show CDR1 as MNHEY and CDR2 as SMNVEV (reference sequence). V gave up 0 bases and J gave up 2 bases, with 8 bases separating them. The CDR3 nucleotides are TGTGCCAGCAGTTTATCAGGGACCGCCTACGAGCAGTACTTC. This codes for CASSLSGTAYEQYF.

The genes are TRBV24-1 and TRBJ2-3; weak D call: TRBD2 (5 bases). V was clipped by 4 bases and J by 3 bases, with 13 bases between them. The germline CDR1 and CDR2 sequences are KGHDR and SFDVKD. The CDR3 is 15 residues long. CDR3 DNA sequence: TGTGCCACCAGTGACCCGGGGTGGGTGACAGATACGCAGTATTTT. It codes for CATSDPGWVTDTQYF.

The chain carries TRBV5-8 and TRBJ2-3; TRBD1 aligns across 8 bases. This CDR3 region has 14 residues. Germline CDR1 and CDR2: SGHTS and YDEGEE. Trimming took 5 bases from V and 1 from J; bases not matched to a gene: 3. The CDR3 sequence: CASRMTGGTDTQYF. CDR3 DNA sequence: TGTGCCAGCAGGATGACAGGGGGCACAGATACGCAGTATTTT.

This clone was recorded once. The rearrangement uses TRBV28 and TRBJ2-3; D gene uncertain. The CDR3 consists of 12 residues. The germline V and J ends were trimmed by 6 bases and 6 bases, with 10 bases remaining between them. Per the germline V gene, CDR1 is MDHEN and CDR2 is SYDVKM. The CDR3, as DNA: TGTGCCAGCAGCCCGCCTATCGATACGCAGTATTTT. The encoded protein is CASSPPIDTQYF.

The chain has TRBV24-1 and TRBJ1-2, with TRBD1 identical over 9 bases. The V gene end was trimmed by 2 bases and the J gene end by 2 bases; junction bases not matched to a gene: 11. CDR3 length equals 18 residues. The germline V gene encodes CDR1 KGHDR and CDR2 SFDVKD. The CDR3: CATSDSNRGRAPNYGYTF. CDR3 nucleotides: TGTGCCACCAGTGATTCGAACAGGGGGCGGGCCCCAAACTATGGCTACACCTTC.

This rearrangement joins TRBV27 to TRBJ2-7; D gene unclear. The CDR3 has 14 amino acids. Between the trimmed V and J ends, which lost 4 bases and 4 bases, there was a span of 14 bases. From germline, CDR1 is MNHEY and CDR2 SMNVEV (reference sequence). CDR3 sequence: CASSSMRGGYEQYF. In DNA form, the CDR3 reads TGTGCCAGCAGTTCCATGAGAGGTGGGTACGAGCAGTACTTC.

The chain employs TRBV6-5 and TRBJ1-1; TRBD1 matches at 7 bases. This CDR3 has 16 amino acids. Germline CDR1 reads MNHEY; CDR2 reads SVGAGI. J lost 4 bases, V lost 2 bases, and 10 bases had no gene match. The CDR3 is CASSYSRGRTGTEAFF. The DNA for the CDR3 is TGTGCCAGCAGTTACAGTAGGGGGCGGACGGGCACTGAAGCTTTCTTT.

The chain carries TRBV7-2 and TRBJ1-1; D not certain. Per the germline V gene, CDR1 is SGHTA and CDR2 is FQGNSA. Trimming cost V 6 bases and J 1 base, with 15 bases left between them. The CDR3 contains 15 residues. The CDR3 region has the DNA TGTGCCAGCAGTCGATTCGCCTGGGCGAACACTGAAGCTTTCTTT. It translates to CASSRFAWANTEAFF.

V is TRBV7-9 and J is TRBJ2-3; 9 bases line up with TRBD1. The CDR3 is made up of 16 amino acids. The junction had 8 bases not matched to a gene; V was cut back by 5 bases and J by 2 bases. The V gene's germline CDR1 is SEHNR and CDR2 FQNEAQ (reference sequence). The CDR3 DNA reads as TGTGCCAGCAGCAGCCGGGACAGGGATTTCACAGATACGCAGTATTTT. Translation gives CASSSRDRDFTDTQYF. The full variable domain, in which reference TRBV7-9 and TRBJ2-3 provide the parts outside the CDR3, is DTGVSQNPRHKITKRGQNVTFRCDPISEHNRLYWYRQTLGQGPEFLTYFQNEAQLEKSRLLSDRFSAERPKGSFSTLEIQRTEQGDSAMYLCASSSRDRDFTDTQYFGPGTRLTVL.